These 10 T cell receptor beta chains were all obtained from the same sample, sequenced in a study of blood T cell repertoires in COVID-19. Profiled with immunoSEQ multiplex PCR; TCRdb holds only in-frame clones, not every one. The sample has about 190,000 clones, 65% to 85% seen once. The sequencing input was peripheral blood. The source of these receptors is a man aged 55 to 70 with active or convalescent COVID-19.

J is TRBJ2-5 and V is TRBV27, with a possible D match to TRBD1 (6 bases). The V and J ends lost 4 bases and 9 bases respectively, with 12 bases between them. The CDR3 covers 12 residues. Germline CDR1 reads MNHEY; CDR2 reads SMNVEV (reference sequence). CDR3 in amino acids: CASSYGDTAQYF. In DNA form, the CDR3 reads TGTGCCAGCAGTTACGGGGACACGGCCCAGTACTTC.

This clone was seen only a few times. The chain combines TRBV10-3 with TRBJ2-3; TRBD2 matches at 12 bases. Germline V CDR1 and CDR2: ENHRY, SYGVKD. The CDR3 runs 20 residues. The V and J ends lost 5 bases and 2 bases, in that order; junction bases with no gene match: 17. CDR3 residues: CAISSRLGASGRVHTDTQYF. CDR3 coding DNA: TGTGCCATCAGTAGTCGCTTGGGGGCTAGCGGGAGGGTACACACAGATACGCAGTATTTT.

CDR3 in DNA: TGCAGTGCTAGTGAACTAGCGGGAGGGTACAATGAGCAGTTCTTC. It yields the protein CSASELAGGYNEQFF. This chain links TRBV20-1 with TRBJ2-1; 13 bases are a match to TRBD2. CDR1 and CDR2 from the germline V gene are DFQATT and SNEGSKA (reference sequence). The CDR3 loop spans 15 amino acids. Germline trimming cut 3 bases from V and 4 bases from J; bases unmatched to any gene: 3.

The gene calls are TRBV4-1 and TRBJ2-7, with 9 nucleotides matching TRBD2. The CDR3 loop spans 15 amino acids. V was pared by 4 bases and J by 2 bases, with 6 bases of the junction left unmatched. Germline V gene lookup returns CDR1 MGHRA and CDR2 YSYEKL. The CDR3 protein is CASSLGLAIAYEQYF. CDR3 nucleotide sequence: TGCGCCAGCAGCCTCGGACTAGCGATAGCCTACGAGCAGTACTTC.

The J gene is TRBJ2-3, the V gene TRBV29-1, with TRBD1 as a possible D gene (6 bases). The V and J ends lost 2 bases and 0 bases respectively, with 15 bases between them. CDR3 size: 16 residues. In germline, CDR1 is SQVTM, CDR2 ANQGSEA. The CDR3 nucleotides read TGCAGCGTTGAAATCCTAGGGGACACCAGCACAGATACGCAGTATTTT. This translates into CSVEILGDTSTDTQYF.

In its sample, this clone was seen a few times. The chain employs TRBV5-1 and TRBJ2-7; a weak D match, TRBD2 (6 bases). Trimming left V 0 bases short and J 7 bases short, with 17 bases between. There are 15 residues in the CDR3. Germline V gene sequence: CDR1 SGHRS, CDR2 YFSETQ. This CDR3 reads CASSLGWDSSLEQYF. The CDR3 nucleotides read TGCGCCAGCAGCTTGGGGTGGGACTCCAGCTTGGAGCAGTACTTC.

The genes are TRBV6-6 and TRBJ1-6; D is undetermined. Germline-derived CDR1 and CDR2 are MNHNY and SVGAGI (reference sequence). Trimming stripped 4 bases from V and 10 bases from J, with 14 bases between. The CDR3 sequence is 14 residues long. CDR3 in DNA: TGTGCCAGCAGTTCCTCGGGCGGGATCTCACCCCTCCACTTT. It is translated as CASSSSGGISPLHF.

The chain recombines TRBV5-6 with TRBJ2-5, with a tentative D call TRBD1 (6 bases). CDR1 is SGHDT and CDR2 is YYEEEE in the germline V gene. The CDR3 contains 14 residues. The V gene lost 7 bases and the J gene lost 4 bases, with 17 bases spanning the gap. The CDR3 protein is CASSPKTTGETQYF. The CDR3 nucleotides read TGTGCCAGCTCACCGAAAACGACAGGAGAGACCCAGTACTTC.

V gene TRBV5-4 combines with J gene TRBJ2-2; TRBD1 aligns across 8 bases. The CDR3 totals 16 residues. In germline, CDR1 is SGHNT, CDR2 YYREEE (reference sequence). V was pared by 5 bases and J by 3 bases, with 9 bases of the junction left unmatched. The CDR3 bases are TGTGCCAGCAGTCGGGCGCAGGGGGCGGACACCGGGGAGCTGTTTTTT. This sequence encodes CASSRAQGADTGELFF.

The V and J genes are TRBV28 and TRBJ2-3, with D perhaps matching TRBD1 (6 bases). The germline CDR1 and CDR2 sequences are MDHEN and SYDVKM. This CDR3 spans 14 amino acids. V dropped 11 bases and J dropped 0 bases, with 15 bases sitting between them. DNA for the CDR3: TGTGCCTCCCGGAAGAGGGGGAGCACAGATACGCAGTATTTT. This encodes CASRKRGSTDTQYF.